Shown below are 10 T cell receptor beta chains from a single sample sequenced in a study of blood T cells in healthy people across ages (dated by TCRdb to the mid-2010s). Libraries were built with 5' RACE. Sequenced on an Illumina HiSeq 2500. A second PCR of roughly 6 to 12 cycles was performed with a sample-barcoded 5' primer and a J-beta primer mix. Using fastp trimming at Q25 and MiXCR clonotype assembly, TCRdb reanalyzed the public sequencing data and kept in-frame beta chains. Each CDR3 protein appears once, grouped with its most common genes and DNA. Counted in this sample were 700,000 to 1,000,000 distinct CDR3 sequences; more than 40% of them appeared once. The biggest ten clones account for around 18% of the sample. The sample taken for sequencing was blood. These TCRs come from a man aged 55 to 69 in good health.

CDR3 sequence reads: CASSLLVSGGLDEQFF. The CDR3, as DNA: TGTGCCAGCAGCTTATTAGTCAGCGGGGGGCTAGATGAGCAGTTCTTC. V and J are TRBV7-2 and TRBJ2-1; 9 positions match TRBD2. The trim removed 2 bases at V and 8 bases at J, leaving 10 bases unmatched. The CDR3 has 16 residues. Germline V gene sequence: CDR1 SGHTA, CDR2 FQGNSA.

A few counts support this clonotype. CDR3 region: CASSQGTETQYF. As DNA, the CDR3 is TGCGCCAGCAGCCAAGGAACGGAGACCCAGTACTTC. The rearrangement joins TRBV4-3 to TRBJ2-7, with no clear D. Judging by the DNA end, TRBJ2-5 fits better; the J call may be wrong. This CDR3 contains 12 residues. Per germline, CDR1 LGHNA and CDR2 YSLEER.

On this clonotype: Mismatch with germline at one junction end may stem from a read error. This chain uses TRBV20-1 with TRBJ2-3; D might be TRBD2 (5 bases). CDR3 size: 13 residues. Per germline, CDR1 DFQATT and CDR2 SNEGSKA (reference sequence). CDR3 coding DNA: TGCAGTACTGAGATAGCGAGAACAGATGCGCAGTATTTT. Its protein is CSTEIARTDAQYF.

The chain employs TRBV20-1 and TRBJ1-2; 12 nucleotides line up with TRBD1. This CDR3 has 16 amino acids. Per germline, CDR1 DFQATT and CDR2 SNEGSKA (reference sequence). The junction had 11 bases not matched to a gene; V was cut back by 1 base and J by 8 bases. This CDR3 reads CSARVFGGQGAEGYTF. In DNA, the CDR3 is TGCAGTGCTAGAGTCTTTGGGGGACAGGGGGCAGAGGGCTACACCTTC.

The V gene is TRBV7-9, the J gene TRBJ2-1; D is ambiguous. V was shortened by 5 bases and J by 6 bases, with 11 bases between the two germline ends. Germline V CDR1 and CDR2: SEHNR, FQNEAQ (reference sequence). The CDR3 contains 13 residues. DNA of the CDR3: TGTGCCAGCAGCCCGAGAAGCTCCAATGAGCAGTTCTTC. It is translated as CASSPRSSNEQFF. The full variable domain, rest sourced from reference TRBV7-9 and TRBJ2-1, is DTGVSQNPRHKITKRGQNVTFRCDPISEHNRLYWYRQTLGQGPEFLTYFQNEAQLEKSRLLSDRFSAERPKGSFSTLEIQRTEQGDSAMYLCASSPRSSNEQFFGPGTRLTVL.

The chain links TRBV20-1 to TRBJ2-7, with a weak D call TRBD2 (7 bases). The end of the DNA aligns better with TRBJ2-5, so the J call may be wrong. The CDR3 is 17 amino acids. The germline V gene has CDR1 DFQATT and CDR2 SNEGSKA (reference sequence). For the CDR3, the DNA is TGCAGTGCTAGAGAAGGGGGTTGGGAGACTAGCTGGGAGACCCAGTACTTC. Translating it yields CSAREGGWETSWETQYF.

This chain connects TRBV7-2 to TRBJ2-1, with D tentatively TRBD1 or TRBD2 (7 bases each). V dropped 5 bases and J dropped 8 bases, with 13 bases sitting between them. The CDR3 covers 13 residues. Germline V gene sequence: CDR1 SGHTA, CDR2 FQGNSA. DNA for the CDR3: TGTGCCAGCAGCCCTCAGGGGGGGGATGAGCAGTTCTTC. This gives the protein CASSPQGGDEQFF.

The chain recombines TRBV12-3 or TRBV12-4 with TRBJ2-1; perhaps D is TRBD1 or TRBD2 (5 bases each). The CDR3 extends over 15 amino acids. Deletions cut 6 bases from V and 1 base from J, with 13 bases between. The CDR3 DNA reads TGTGCCAGCAGATGGGGCGGCGGGTCCTACAATGAGCAGTTCTTC. Translation: CASRWGGGSYNEQFF.

CDR3 protein: CASSLGTVNQPQHF. Written as DNA, the CDR3 is TGTGCCAGCAGTTTAGGGACAGTAAATCAGCCCCAGCATTTT. The chain is built from TRBV12-3 or TRBV12-4 and TRBJ1-5; the D gene is possibly TRBD1 (6 bases). CDR3 length: 14 amino acids. V lost 1 base and J lost 4, with 8 bases in between.

This clonotype was observed a handful of times. V gene TRBV5-1 combines with J gene TRBJ2-7, with TRBD2 as a possible D gene (7 bases). V was shortened by 1 base and J by 1 base, with 15 bases between the two germline ends. CDR1 and CDR2 from the germline V gene are SGHRS and YFSETQ. CDR3 length equals 16 residues. The CDR3 region is CASSLKGGGGSYEQYF. CDR3 nucleotides: TGCGCCAGCAGCTTGAAGGGGGGGGGCGGATCCTACGAGCAGTACTTC. The whole variable domain, remainder taken from reference TRBV5-1 and TRBJ2-7, is KAGVTQTPRYLIKTRGQQVTLSCSPISGHRSVSWYQQTPGQGLQFLFEYFSETQRNKGNFPGRFSGRQFSNSRSEMNVSTLELGDSALYLCASSLKGGGGSYEQYFGPGTRLTVT.